Shown below are 19 T cell receptor beta chains from a single sample sequenced in a study of cytomegalovirus exposure and HLA in healthy donors. Both 60 Vbeta primers and 13 Jbeta primers went into the PCR. TCRdb's copy holds only in-frame clones and misses some; the assay was immunoSEQ multiplex PCR. Of about 160,000 clones listed, 75% to 90% are singletons. Sequences were obtained from PBMCs. The receptors were sampled from a young woman in good health and CMV-seronegative.

The chain combines TRBV10-3 with TRBJ2-1; possible D gene TRBD1, 5 bases. Deletions cut 4 bases from V and 1 base from J, with 14 bases between. This CDR3 has 16 residues. Germline V gives CDR1 ENHRY, CDR2 SYGVKD. The CDR3 is CAISGESRTSYNEQFF. CDR3 nucleotides: TGTGCCATCAGTGGAGAGAGCAGGACATCCTACAATGAGCAGTTCTTC.

J is TRBJ1-5 and V is TRBV18; D might be TRBD1 (5 bases). The V end was cut by 6 bases, the J end by 2 bases, with 14 bases between. CDR1 and CDR2 from the germline V gene are KGHSH and LQKENI. The CDR3 loop spans 15 amino acids. The CDR3 bases are TGTGCCAGCTCCCACACAGGTACGGGCAATCAGCCCCAGCATTTT. Protein product: CASSHTGTGNQPQHF.

CDR3 loop: CASSEWTGYNEQFF. Here the CDR3 DNA reads TGCGCCAGCAGTGAGTGGACAGGCTACAATGAGCAGTTCTTC. The rearrangement links TRBV10-2 to TRBJ2-1; the match to TRBD1 covers 7 bases. V dropped 1 base and J dropped 3; count of bases not matched to a gene: 0. The CDR3 runs 14 residues. The germline gives CDR1 WSHSY, CDR2 SAAADI.

This clone has a single count. The chain links TRBV2 to TRBJ1-2; D unresolved. The CDR3 extends over 12 amino acids. CDR1 is SNHLY, CDR2 FYNNEI, per germline. V lost 9 bases and J lost 4, with 12 bases in between. The CDR3 coding sequence is TGTGCCAGGCTGGATGGCGGCTATGGCTACACCTTC. This translates into CARLDGGYGYTF.

The chain uses TRBV5-4 and TRBJ1-1, with 7 bases that match TRBD1. In germline, CDR1 is SGHNT, CDR2 YYREEE (reference sequence). Germline trimming cut 4 bases from V and 0 bases from J; bases unmatched to any gene: 6. This CDR3 is built from 15 residues. The DNA for the CDR3 is TGTGCCAGCAGCCCGAAAGGGGGCGTGAACACTGAAGCTTTCTTT. It yields the protein CASSPKGGVNTEAFF.

This clone turned up a few times. This chain connects TRBV27 to TRBJ2-5; D may be TRBD2 (6 bases). The CDR3 contains 13 residues. Germline-derived CDR1 and CDR2 are MNHEY and SMNVEV (reference sequence). V was pared by 2 bases and J by 7 bases, with 11 bases between. The CDR3 sequence is CASSLEEGGTQYF. The DNA for the CDR3 is TGTGCCAGCAGTTTAGAGGAGGGAGGGACCCAGTACTTC.

The chain couples TRBV7-6 to TRBJ2-7; D possibly corresponds to TRBD1 (6 bases). CDR1 and CDR2 from the germline V gene are SGHVS and FNYEAQ. With 2 bases removed from V and 4 bases from J, the gap between germline ends came to 9 bases. The CDR3 sequence is 13 residues long. The DNA of the CDR3 is TGTGCCAGCAGCTTATGGGACAAATACGAGCAGTACTTC. As protein: CASSLWDKYEQYF.

This clone has only a few counts. In DNA, the CDR3 is TGTGCCAGCAGCTTAGACAACTCTGGAAACACCATATATTTT. Protein sequence: CASSLDNSGNTIYF. This rearrangement joins TRBV7-9 to TRBJ1-3; no clear D. The length of the CDR3 is 14 residues. The V gene lost 1 base and the J gene lost 0 bases, with 4 bases spanning the gap. From germline, CDR1 is SEHNR and CDR2 FQNEAQ (reference sequence).

The chain couples TRBV2 to TRBJ1-1, with a tentative D call TRBD1 (6 bases). Germline V gene sequence: CDR1 SNHLY, CDR2 FYNNEI. The V end was cut by 6 bases, the J end by 4 bases, with 18 bases between. The CDR3 is made up of 15 amino acids. The CDR3 DNA sequence: TGTGCCAGCAGACCGGAAGGGCAGGGGTTCACTGAAGCTTTCTTT. It specifies CASRPEGQGFTEAFF.

This clone was counted once. V gene TRBV9 combines with J gene TRBJ2-3; 11 bases fit TRBD2. Trimming removed 0 bases from V and 0 bases from J; junction bases left unmatched: 9. Germline lookup yields CDR1 SGDLS and CDR2 YYNGEE. CDR3 length equals 19 residues. The CDR3 spells CASSVGELAGDTSTDTQYF. The CDR3 DNA follows: TGTGCCAGCAGCGTAGGCGAACTAGCGGGGGATACTAGCACAGATACGCAGTATTTT.

This clone was observed a few times. The gene calls are TRBV6-6 and TRBJ1-1; D gene ambiguous. Trimming left V 8 bases short and J 0 bases short, with 10 bases between. The CDR3 runs 13 residues. Germline V gives CDR1 MNHNY, CDR2 SVGAGI (reference sequence). The CDR3 sequence is CASQRTMNTEAFF. In nucleotides, the CDR3 is TGTGCCAGCCAGCGTACGATGAACACTGAAGCTTTCTTT.

The V call is TRBV6-5, the J call TRBJ2-3; D uncertain. The V end was cut by 0 bases, the J end by 6 bases, with 7 bases between. Germline CDR1 and CDR2: MNHEY and SVGAGI. The CDR3 sequence is 13 residues long. CDR3 protein: CASSYSIRDTQYF. CDR3 DNA: TGTGCCAGCAGTTACTCTATCCGGGATACGCAGTATTTT.

This rearrangement joins TRBV29-1 to TRBJ1-1, with D unresolved. CDR3 size: 13 residues. The ends were cut back, 5 bases at V and 1 base at J, with 11 bases in the middle. Germline V CDR1 and CDR2: SQVTM, ANQGSEA. The CDR3 region is CSVKRSGNTEAFF. CDR3 DNA: TGCAGCGTTAAGAGGTCGGGGAACACTGAAGCTTTCTTT.

J is TRBJ1-3 and V is TRBV27, with D uncertain. This CDR3 has 15 amino acids. With 2 bases removed from V and 0 bases from J, the gap between germline ends came to 8 bases. The germline CDR1 and CDR2 sequences are MNHEY and SMNVEV (reference sequence). CDR3 sequence (DNA): TGTGCCAGCAGTTTAACACGAGGCTCTGGAAACACCATATATTTT. Its translation: CASSLTRGSGNTIYF.

V and J are TRBV19 and TRBJ2-7; no definite D call. The CDR3 consists of 13 residues. V lost 1 base and J lost 3, with 7 bases in between. Germline-derived CDR1 and CDR2 are LNHDA and SQIVND (reference sequence). The CDR3 reads CASSIGLLYEQYF. In nucleotides, the CDR3 is TGTGCCAGTAGTATAGGGCTTCTCTACGAGCAGTACTTC.

The gene calls are TRBV21-1 and TRBJ2-5; TRBD1, the table's D call, lacks a check against the DNA. TRBV21-1 represents a pseudogene. The CDR3 runs 16 residues. The CDR3 is CASSKVGHPGQETQYF. CDR3 nucleotides: TGTGCCAGCAGCAAAGTGGGACACCCGGGGCAAGAGACCCAGTACTTC.

V and J are TRBV7-9 and TRBJ2-5; TRBD1 matches 8 bases. V was pared by 5 bases and J by 2 bases, with 4 bases of the junction left unmatched. This CDR3 spans 14 amino acids. Germline V gene sequence: CDR1 SEHNR, CDR2 FQNEAQ (reference sequence). CDR3 in amino acids: CASSARTGQETQYF. CDR3 DNA: TGTGCCAGCAGCGCCAGGACAGGGCAAGAGACCCAGTACTTC.

About this clone itself: One end of the junction does not line up with germline, which may come from a read error. Written as DNA, the CDR3 is TGTTCCAGCAGCTTATCGGGATTTAATGAAAAACTGTTTTTT. Protein product: CSSSLSGFNEKLFF. V is TRBV7-9 and J is TRBJ1-4, with no clear D. In germline, CDR1 is SEHNR, CDR2 FQNEAQ (reference sequence). The CDR3 consists of 14 residues.

The chain recombines TRBV29-1 with TRBJ1-5; 9 bases agree with TRBD1. The V gene end was trimmed by 6 bases and the J gene end by 3 bases; junction bases not matched to a gene: 6. The CDR3 length is 14 residues. Germline V gene lookup returns CDR1 SQVTM and CDR2 ANQGSEA. CDR3: CSVTGTGPNQPQHF. In nucleotides, the CDR3 is TGCAGCGTGACTGGGACAGGGCCCAATCAGCCCCAGCATTTT.